The present T cell receptor beta chain was sequenced within a study of PD-L1 blockade in urothelial cancer. Here immunoSEQ multiplex PCR was the method, and the copy in TCRdb shows in-frame clones only, minus some. Among some 71,000 clones listed, around four fifths were seen once. The CDR3 runs 15 residues. Germline lookup yields CDR1 MNHEY and CDR2 SVGAGI. With 6 bases clipped from V and 2 bases from J, the junction kept 7 bases outside the gene matches. The study, taken as a whole, reports: Below-median TCR clonality that was measured in pretreatment blood predicted better survival.

For this clone: As yet, its antigen is unknown.

Time point meaning: pretreatment peripheral blood. A total of 1 to 8 samples per patient were collected pretreatment and on-treatment. The sample was PBMCs, taken around atezolizumab (anti-PD-L1) treatment. The chain links TRBV6-5 to TRBJ2-7, with 10 bases aligning to TRBD2. This sequence was found in a middle-aged man with urothelial cancer. CDR3 amino acids: CASSPSSGSAYEQYF. The CDR3 DNA reads as TGTGCCAGCAGCCCGTCTAGCGGGAGTGCCTACGAGCAGTACTTC.